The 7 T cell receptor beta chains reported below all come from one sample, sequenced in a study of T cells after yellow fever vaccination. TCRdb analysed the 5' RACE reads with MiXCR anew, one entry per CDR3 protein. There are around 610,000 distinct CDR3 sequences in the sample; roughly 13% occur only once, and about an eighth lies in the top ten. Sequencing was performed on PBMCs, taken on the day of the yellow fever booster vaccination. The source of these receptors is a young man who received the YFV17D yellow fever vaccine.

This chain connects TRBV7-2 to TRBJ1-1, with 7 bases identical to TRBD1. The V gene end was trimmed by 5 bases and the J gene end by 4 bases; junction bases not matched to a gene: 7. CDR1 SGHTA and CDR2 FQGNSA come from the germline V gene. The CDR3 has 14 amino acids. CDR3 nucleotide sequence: TGTGCCAGCAGCACCAGACAGGGAGGCACTGAAGCTTTCTTT. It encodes CASSTRQGGTEAFF.

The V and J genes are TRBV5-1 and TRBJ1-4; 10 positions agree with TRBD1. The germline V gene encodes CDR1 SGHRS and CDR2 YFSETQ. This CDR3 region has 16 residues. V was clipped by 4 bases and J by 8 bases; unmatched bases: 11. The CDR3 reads CASSLGQGGIWEKLFF. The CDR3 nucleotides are TGCGCCAGCAGCCTCGGACAGGGGGGGATCTGGGAAAAACTGTTTTTT. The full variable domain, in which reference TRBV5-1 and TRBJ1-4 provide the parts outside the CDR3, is KAGVTQTPRYLIKTRGQQVTLSCSPISGHRSVSWYQQTPGQGLQFLFEYFSETQRNKGNFPGRFSGRQFSNSRSEMNVSTLELGDSALYLCASSLGQGGIWEKLFFGSGTQLSVL.

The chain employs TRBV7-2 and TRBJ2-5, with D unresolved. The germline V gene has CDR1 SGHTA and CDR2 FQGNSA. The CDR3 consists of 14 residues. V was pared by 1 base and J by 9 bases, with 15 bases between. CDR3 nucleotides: TGTGCCAGCAGCTTAGATCCAGGCGCTCAGTCCCAGTACTTC. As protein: CASSLDPGAQSQYF.

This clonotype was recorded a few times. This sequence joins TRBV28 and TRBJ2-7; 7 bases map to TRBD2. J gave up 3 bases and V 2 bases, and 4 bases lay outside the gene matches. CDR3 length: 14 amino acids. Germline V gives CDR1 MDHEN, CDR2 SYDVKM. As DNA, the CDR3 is TGTGCCAGCAGTTTACCGGGAGGCCGCTACGAGCAGTACTTC. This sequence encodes CASSLPGGRYEQYF.

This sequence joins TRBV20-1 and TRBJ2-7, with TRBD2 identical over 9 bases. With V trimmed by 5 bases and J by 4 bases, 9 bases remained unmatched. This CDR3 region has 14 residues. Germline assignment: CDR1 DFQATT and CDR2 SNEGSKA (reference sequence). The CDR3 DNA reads TGCAGTGCTGTGGGTAGCGGGAGATCTTACGAGCAGTACTTC. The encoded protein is CSAVGSGRSYEQYF.

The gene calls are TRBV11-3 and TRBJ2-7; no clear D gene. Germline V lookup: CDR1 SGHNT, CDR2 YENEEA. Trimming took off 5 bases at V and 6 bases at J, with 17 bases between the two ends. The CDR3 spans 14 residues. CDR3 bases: TGTGCCAGCAGCCGTCTCCCCCCCCTGATCGAGCAGTACTTC. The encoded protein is CASSRLPPLIEQYF.

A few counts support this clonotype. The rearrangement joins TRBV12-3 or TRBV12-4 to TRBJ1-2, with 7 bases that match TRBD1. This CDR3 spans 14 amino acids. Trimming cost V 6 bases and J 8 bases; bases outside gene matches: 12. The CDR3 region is CASRADRVPGGYTF. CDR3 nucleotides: TGTGCCAGCAGGGCAGACAGGGTGCCGGGGGGCTACACCTTC.